The clone carrying this T cell receptor (beta chain) was detected once. This entry belongs to a study of blood T cell repertoires in COVID-19. On the study more broadly: From T cells, B-cell-depleted T cells, or PBMCs came the material, which was cDNA or gDNA.

Original processing methods: By means of reference gene primer amplification, nucleated cell counts were estimated. Profiling relied on immunoSEQ multiplex PCR, and the TCRdb table lists in-frame clones only, not all of them. That table supplies the V and J calls and clone size; D and trimming were determined from the DNA. Among over 55,000 clones listed, roughly 87% were seen once. The CDR3 spans 17 residues. Germline-derived CDR1 and CDR2 are SGHRS and YFSETQ. V lost 4 bases and J lost 7; bases outside the gene matches: 14. V and J are TRBV5-1 and TRBJ2-2, with TRBD2 identical over 9 bases. The sequence was collected from a woman of 80 years or more with COVID-19, enrolled during active disease. What was sequenced was peripheral blood. The CDR3 loop is CASSPQPAGGFSGELFF. CDR3 bases: TGCGCCAGCAGCCCACAACCTGCGGGGGGGTTCAGCGGGGAGCTGTTTTTT.